Presented here are 10 T cell receptor beta chains from one specimen sequenced in a study of cytomegalovirus exposure and HLA in healthy donors. 13 Jbeta primers and 60 Vbeta primers were used for the PCR. Data came from immunoSEQ multiplex PCR; TCRdb stores just in-frame clones and leaves some out. The sample has some 200,000 clones, about 84% seen once. Sequenced sample: PBMCs. The receptor set was obtained from a man aged 50 to 60 in good health and CMV-seronegative.

This chain uses TRBV5-1 with TRBJ1-2; D unresolved. Trimming removed 5 bases at V and 4 bases at J, with 9 bases between. This CDR3 comprises 12 residues. Per germline, CDR1 SGHRS and CDR2 YFSETQ. CDR3 in amino acids: CASSGQSYGYTF. For the CDR3, the DNA is TGCGCCAGCAGTGGGCAGAGCTATGGCTACACCTTC.

This chain uses TRBV9 with TRBJ2-5; 7 positions agree with TRBD2. After removal of 0 bases from V and 1 base from J, the junction contained 3 bases not matched to a gene. Per germline, CDR1 SGDLS and CDR2 YYNGEE. This CDR3 has 15 residues. Here the CDR3 reads CASSVGGGGQETQYF. CDR3 bases: TGTGCCAGCAGCGTAGGCGGCGGGGGCCAAGAGACCCAGTACTTC.

The V and J genes are TRBV29-1 and TRBJ2-7, with a weak D call TRBD1 (6 bases). Germline CDR1 and CDR2: SQVTM and ANQGSEA. With 6 bases removed from V and 0 bases from J, the gap between germline ends came to 12 bases. The CDR3 totals 13 residues. DNA of the CDR3: TGCAGCGTGTGGGACACCAACTCCTACGAGCAGTACTTC. Residues: CSVWDTNSYEQYF.

V and J are TRBV5-6 and TRBJ1-2; D unclear. Germline assignment: CDR1 SGHDT and CDR2 YYEEEE. This CDR3 contains 14 residues. V lost 4 bases and J lost 0, with 10 bases in between. The CDR3: CASSPDGTNYGYTF. DNA of the CDR3: TGTGCCAGCAGCCCGGACGGGACTAACTATGGCTACACCTTC.

The V and J genes are TRBV19 and TRBJ1-6; 9 bases are a match to TRBD1. Trimming cost V 4 bases and J 7 bases; bases outside gene matches: 5. Germline values: CDR1 LNHDA, CDR2 SQIVND (reference sequence). CDR3 length: 15 amino acids. The CDR3 bases are TGTGCCAGTAGTAGGGGGACAGGGAAAAATTCACCCCTCCACTTT. It codes for CASSRGTGKNSPLHF.

This clone was detected only once. The chain links TRBV29-1 to TRBJ2-7; TRBD1 matches 10 bases. CDR3 length equals 14 residues. The ends lost 5 bases at V and 4 bases at J; junction bases unmatched: 8. Looked up from germline, CDR1 is SQVTM and CDR2 is ANQGSEA. DNA for the CDR3: TGCAGCGTTCGGCTCCGGGACAGGGGTTACGAGCAGTACTTC. This gives the protein CSVRLRDRGYEQYF.

The V call is TRBV7-9, the J call TRBJ2-7, with a possible D match to TRBD2 (5 bases). CDR1 SEHNR and CDR2 FQNEAQ come from the germline V gene (reference sequence). The V end lost 5 bases, the J end lost 6 bases, and 11 bases lay between the germline ends. The CDR3 consists of 12 residues. This chain's CDR3 is CASSRTRAEQYF. The CDR3 region has the DNA TGTGCCAGCAGCCGCACGCGGGCCGAGCAGTACTTC.

The V and J genes are TRBV4-3 and TRBJ2-3; 10 nucleotides line up with TRBD2. Germline-derived CDR1 and CDR2 are LGHNA and YSLEER. Trimming at V came to 4 bases and at J to 2 bases, leaving 12 bases not matched to a gene. The CDR3 is 18 amino acids. The CDR3 sequence is CASSLEWASGGLTDTQYF. CDR3 nucleotides: TGCGCCAGCAGCCTAGAGTGGGCTAGCGGGGGACTCACAGATACGCAGTATTTT.

The chain combines TRBV29-1 with TRBJ2-1; the match to TRBD2 covers 7 bases. The V segment lost 5 bases and the J segment 0 bases; nucleotides outside the gene matches: 10. Germline loops: CDR1 SQVTM, CDR2 ANQGSEA. The CDR3 is made up of 16 amino acids. The CDR3 protein is CSVLSGGGGSYNEQFF. The CDR3 coding sequence is TGCAGCGTTCTCTCCGGCGGGGGAGGCTCCTACAATGAGCAGTTCTTC.

Points on this clone: The junction departs from the called germline gene at one end, perhaps through a read error. The chain carries TRBV18 and TRBJ1-1; D perhaps matches TRBD1 (5 bases). This CDR3 region has 13 residues. Germline V gene sequence: CDR1 KGHSH, CDR2 LQKENI. CDR3 in DNA: TGTGCCAGCGCACCTCAGGGGAACACTGAAGCTTTCTTT. It yields the protein CASAPQGNTEAFF.